These 23 T cell receptor beta chains were sequenced from one sample in a study of T cell responses to AZD1222 COVID-19 vaccine. Data came from immunoSEQ multiplex PCR; TCRdb stores just in-frame clones and leaves some out. The table shows approximately 160,000 clones, with around 92% occurring only once. The sequenced sample was peripheral blood, obtained on day 0 of AZD1222 vaccination. These receptors originate from an adult in good health.

The chain employs TRBV5-1 and TRBJ1-5; possible D gene TRBD1, 6 bases. The germline gives CDR1 SGHRS, CDR2 YFSETQ. The V gene lost 2 bases and the J gene lost 3 bases, with 12 bases spanning the gap. CDR3 length: 15 residues. CDR3 sequence reads: CASSLGTTPNQPQHF. CDR3 DNA: TGCGCCAGCAGCTTAGGGACAACTCCCAATCAGCCCCAGCATTTT.

The CDR3 region has the DNA TGTGCCAGCAGTGAACTCCCAGGGTACTCCTCCCAAAGCTCCTACAATGAGCAGTTCTTC. Encoded protein: CASSELPGYSSQSSYNEQFF. V gene TRBV6-1 combines with J gene TRBJ2-1; TRBD1 might be the D (5 bases). V was cut by 2 bases and J by 0 bases, with 23 bases left in between. The CDR3 extends over 20 amino acids. The germline V gene has CDR1 MNHNS and CDR2 SASEGT.

V is TRBV19 and J is TRBJ1-6; no clear D gene. Germline V lookup: CDR1 LNHDA, CDR2 SQIVND (reference sequence). The V end lost 3 bases, the J end lost 5 bases, and 5 bases lay between the germline ends. The CDR3 contains 13 residues. The DNA of the CDR3 is TGTGCCAGTAGTATCTCGGATAATTCACCCCTCCACTTT. It encodes CASSISDNSPLHF.

The chain joins TRBV6-2 or TRBV6-3 to TRBJ1-5; D is unclear. The germline V and J ends were trimmed by 6 bases and 7 bases, with 13 bases remaining between them. The germline V gene encodes CDR1 MNHEY and CDR2 SVGEGT. The CDR3 consists of 13 residues. In DNA, the CDR3 is TGTGCCAGCAGCAAAGAGGGCTACCAGCCCCAGCATTTT. Its translation is CASSKEGYQPQHF.

V usage is TRBV30 and J usage is TRBJ1-4; no reliable D call. The length of the CDR3 is 13 residues. The germline V gene encodes CDR1 GTSNPN and CDR2 SVGIG (reference sequence). V lost 1 base, J lost 5 bases, and 8 bases lay in between. The chain's CDR3 is CAWSAALNEKLFF. Here the CDR3 DNA reads TGTGCCTGGAGTGCAGCATTGAATGAAAAACTGTTTTTT. Supplemented by reference TRBV30 and TRBJ1-4, the full variable domain reads SQTIHQWPATLVQPVGSPLSLECTVEGTSNPNLYWYRQAAGRGLQLLFYSVGIGQISSEVPQNLSASRPQDRQFILSSKKLLLSDSGFYLCAWSAALNEKLFFGSGTQLSVL.

V usage is TRBV4-1 and J usage is TRBJ2-7; 12 bases are shared with TRBD2. V trimming: 3 bases; J trimming: 6 bases; junction bases outside the gene matches: 6. CDR3 length: 15 residues. Germline lookup yields CDR1 MGHRA and CDR2 YSYEKL. The CDR3 reads CASSHSSGGAIEQYF. The CDR3 nucleotides are TGCGCCAGCAGCCACTCTAGCGGGGGGGCGATCGAGCAGTACTTC.

J is TRBJ2-7 and V is TRBV7-9; D is possibly TRBD1 (6 bases). The CDR3 sequence is 15 residues long. V was shortened by 4 bases and J by 2 bases, with 15 bases between the two germline ends. Germline loops: CDR1 SEHNR, CDR2 FQNEAQ (reference sequence). The chain's CDR3 is CASSSVRDRTYEQYF. The CDR3 DNA follows: TGTGCCAGCAGCTCGGTCCGAGACAGGACCTACGAGCAGTACTTC.

About this clone: A read error may account for a junction end that differs from germline. The chain carries TRBV6-5 and TRBJ1-1, with a weak D call TRBD1 (6 bases). The CDR3 consists of 15 residues. Germline V gene data show CDR1 as MNHEY and CDR2 as SVGAGI. CDR3 nucleotides: TGTGCCAGCAAACCCGCACAGGGCGGGAACAGTGAAGCTTTCTTT. Its translation: CASKPAQGGNSEAFF.

The chain joins TRBV25-1 to TRBJ2-7, with 9 bases lining up with TRBD2. The CDR3 is made up of 16 amino acids. Germline CDR1 MGHDK, CDR2 SYGVNS. After removal of 5 bases from V and 0 bases from J, the junction contained 8 bases not matched to a gene. CDR3 in amino acids: CASSTRSGGPSYEQYF. DNA for the CDR3: TGTGCCAGCAGTACCCGAAGCGGGGGGCCCTCCTACGAGCAGTACTTC.

This chain connects TRBV7-2 to TRBJ2-4; the D gene is possibly TRBD2 (6 bases). This CDR3 has 17 amino acids. Looked up from germline, CDR1 is SGHTA and CDR2 is FQGNSA. V was clipped by 6 bases and J by 2 bases, with 20 bases between them. The CDR3 sequence: CASSPPPAGFTKNIQYF. The CDR3, as DNA: TGTGCCAGCAGTCCGCCCCCAGCGGGCTTTACCAAAAACATTCAGTACTTC.

This rearrangement joins TRBV7-2 to TRBJ2-6, with D possibly being TRBD1 (6 bases). The CDR3 sequence is 14 residues long. Trimming left V 5 bases short and J 6 bases short, with 11 bases between. CDR1 and CDR2 (germline): SGHTA, FQGNSA. CDR3 DNA sequence: TGTGCCAGCAGCCCAGTGGGGGCGGCCAACGTCCTGACTTTC. It translates to CASSPVGAANVLTF.

Written as DNA, the CDR3 is TGTGCCAGCAGTTACACGGGGATTGGAAACACCATATATTTT. Amino acid sequence: CASSYTGIGNTIYF. V is TRBV6-5 and J is TRBJ1-3, with D unresolved. The CDR3 spans 14 residues. Trimming removed 2 bases at V and 3 bases at J, with 8 bases between. Looked up from germline, CDR1 is MNHEY and CDR2 is SVGAGI.

This chain uses TRBV19 with TRBJ1-2, with TRBD1 as a possible D gene (5 bases). The CDR3 length is 14 residues. V gave up 7 bases and J gave up 7 bases, with 19 bases separating them. Germline CDR1 LNHDA, CDR2 SQIVND (reference sequence). CDR3 region: CASNRGGSWFGYTF. The CDR3 bases are TGTGCCAGTAATCGGGGGGGTTCGTGGTTTGGCTACACCTTC.

This clone was seen more than once but under ten times. The chain uses TRBV7-9 and TRBJ2-3; unclear D gene. The V and J ends lost 2 bases and 2 bases respectively, with 5 bases between them. Germline V gives CDR1 SEHNR, CDR2 FQNEAQ (reference sequence). The CDR3 loop spans 13 amino acids. The CDR3 nucleotides are TGTGCCAGCAGCTTAATGGTCACAGATACGCAGTATTTT. It is translated as CASSLMVTDTQYF.

In the case of this clone: This CDR3 is also generated by other DNA sequences in the sample. V and J are TRBV7-8 and TRBJ1-1, with D hard to call. V dropped 1 base and J dropped 2 bases, with 8 bases sitting between them. Per the germline V gene, CDR1 is SGHVS and CDR2 is FQNEAQ. The CDR3 consists of 14 residues. The CDR3 spells CASSLVAGNTEAFF. CDR3 nucleotides: TGTGCCAGCAGCTTAGTCGCGGGAAACACTGAAGCTTTCTTT. Full variable domain (outside the CDR3, taken from reference TRBV7-8 and TRBJ1-1): GAGVSQSPRYKVAKRGQDVALRCDPISGHVSLFWYQQALGQGPEFLTYFQNEAQLDKSGLPSDRFFAERPEGSVSTLKIQRTQQEDSAVYLCASSLVAGNTEAFFGQGTRLTVV.

This chain connects TRBV18 to TRBJ2-7; tentatively, D is TRBD1 (5 bases). Trimming removed 3 bases at V and 5 bases at J, with 11 bases between. This CDR3 contains 13 residues. CDR1 and CDR2 (germline): KGHSH, LQKENI. Here the CDR3 reads CASSPKTGDEQYF. CDR3 in DNA: TGTGCCAGCTCACCCAAAACAGGAGACGAGCAGTACTTC.

The rearrangement joins TRBV4-2 to TRBJ2-7, with TRBD1 matching over 8 bases. V lost 4 bases, J lost 4 bases, and 9 bases stayed unmatched. The CDR3 has 15 amino acids. Germline loops: CDR1 LGHNA, CDR2 YNFKEQ. CDR3 in amino acids: CASSPPGGNGYEQYF. CDR3 in DNA: TGTGCCAGCAGCCCCCCAGGGGGCAATGGATACGAGCAGTACTTC.

This chain links TRBV7-2 with TRBJ2-5, with 7 bases fitting TRBD2. Germline V CDR1 and CDR2: SGHTA, FQGNSA. CDR3 size: 15 residues. V shed 6 bases, J shed 2 bases, and the junction held 9 bases outside the gene matches. The CDR3 loop is CASSILAALQETQYF. The CDR3 DNA follows: TGTGCCAGCAGTATCCTAGCGGCCCTGCAAGAGACCCAGTACTTC.

The CDR3 is CASSGRTAYNEKLFF. CDR3 nucleotides: TGTGCCAGTAGTGGACGGACAGCCTATAATGAAAAACTGTTTTTT. The chain links TRBV19 to TRBJ1-4; TRBD1 might be the D (6 bases). Germline values: CDR1 LNHDA, CDR2 SQIVND (reference sequence). This CDR3 region has 15 residues. V was clipped by 5 bases and J by 4 bases, with 14 bases between them.

The V call is TRBV6-5, the J call TRBJ1-4; no clear D. The CDR3 length is 14 residues. The germline V gene has CDR1 MNHEY and CDR2 SVGAGI. V lost 9 bases to trimming and J lost 0 bases, with 11 bases between them. CDR3 protein: CASRTTATNEKLFF. The CDR3 DNA reads TGTGCCAGTAGAACGACGGCAACTAATGAAAAACTGTTTTTT.

The gene calls are TRBV6-6 and TRBJ1-5; unclear D gene. In germline, CDR1 is MNHNY, CDR2 SVGAGI (reference sequence). There are 17 residues in the CDR3. Trimming stripped 5 bases from V and 5 bases from J, with 22 bases between. This chain's CDR3 is CASSRSLLGKGDQPQHF. The CDR3 DNA is TGTGCCAGCAGTCGCTCCCTTTTAGGGAAGGGCGATCAGCCCCAGCATTTT.

This chain uses TRBV7-6 with TRBJ1-1; D not certain. From germline, CDR1 is SGHVS and CDR2 FNYEAQ. The CDR3 runs to 18 residues. With 2 bases removed from V and 4 bases from J, the gap between germline ends came to 23 bases. CDR3 sequence (DNA): TGTGCCAGCAGCTTAAGAGAGGCGGCCTTGCCCCTCGGCACTGAAGCTTTCTTT. It translates to CASSLREAALPLGTEAFF.

The CDR3 spells CASSLWGKGETQYF. The CDR3 region has the DNA TGTGCCAGCAGTTTATGGGGGAAAGGAGAGACCCAGTACTTC. This chain joins TRBV27 and TRBJ2-5, with D perhaps matching TRBD1 or TRBD2 (5 bases each). Germline CDR1 is MNHEY and CDR2 is SMNVEV (reference sequence). The CDR3 totals 14 residues. Trimming left V 1 base short and J 4 bases short, with 10 bases between.